This record looks at one T cell receptor beta chain sequence and its context. The antigen remains unidentified. Building of the TCR beta libraries involved iRepertoire HTBI primers and Arm-PCR of CDR3 regions. TCRdb used MiXCR to reprocess the multiplex PCR reads, holding one entry per CDR3 protein. The sample consists of roughly 560,000 distinct CDR3 sequences, about 12% of them appearing once. As for time point: newly diagnosed GD, antithyroid drugs for less than 3 months. From PBMCs, RNA was extracted and then used to make the TCR library. These data are taken from a study of regulatory T cells in long-lasting Graves disease. General study results and limits: Favoring TRBV28, TRBJ1-2 and TRBJ2-5 was a feature seen in persistent disease.

Germline V gene lookup returns CDR1 SGHKS and CDR2 YYEKEE (reference sequence). The CDR3 runs to 16 residues. V gave up 0 bases and J gave up 5 bases; unmatched junction bases: 6. The data were also submitted as part of a second study, on T cells in Graves' hyperthyroidism and ophthalmopathy. That source reports: The primer set for the first-round RT-PCR of the TCR CDR3 was HTBI.

This clonotype was obtained from a woman in her 30s with Graves disease. The sequencing here drew on peripheral blood mononuclear cells (PBMCs), taken at new diagnosis, from a patient treated with antithyroid drugs. The chain combines TRBV5-5 with TRBJ2-4; 9 nucleotides match TRBD1. This CDR3 is CASSLAWGQGQNIQYF. Written as DNA, the CDR3 is TGTGCCAGCAGCTTGGCTTGGGGACAGGGTCAAAACATTCAGTACTTC.